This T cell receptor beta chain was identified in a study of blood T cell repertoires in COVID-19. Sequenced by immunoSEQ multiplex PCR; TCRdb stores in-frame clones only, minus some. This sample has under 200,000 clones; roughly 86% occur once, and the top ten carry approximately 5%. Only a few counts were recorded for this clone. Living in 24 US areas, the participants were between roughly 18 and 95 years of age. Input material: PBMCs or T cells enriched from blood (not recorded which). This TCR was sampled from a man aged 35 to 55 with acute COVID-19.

The CDR3: CASSFSHSSVYSYEQYF. DNA of the CDR3: TGTGCCAGCAGCTTCTCACATTCTAGCGTTTACTCCTACGAGCAGTACTTC. V is TRBV7-3 and J is TRBJ2-7, with a possible D match to TRBD2 (6 bases). The CDR3 is 17 amino acids. Trimming removed 3 bases from V and 0 bases from J, with 18 bases in between. Germline V gene data show CDR1 as SGHTA and CDR2 as FQGTGA.